The TCR beta chain described here comes from a study of tissue T cells after allogeneic stem cell transplantation. The overall study: Several unmodified and three CD34-selected T-cell-depleted grafts went to graft-versus-host disease patients.

Using immunoSEQ multiplex PCR, the repertoire was profiled, and TCRdb retains in-frame clones only, with some absent. This sample contains about 77 clones. Here the sequenced sample was transverse colon tissue, taken at autopsy. This sequence originates from a female patient aged 40-69 years with steroid-refractory graft-versus-host disease after an allogeneic stem cell transplant. Some T cells may be graft donor cells.

The CDR3 loop is CASSQDRGSYEQYF. The CDR3 bases are TGTGCCAGCAGCCAAGACAGGGGCTCCTACGAGCAGTACTTC. The chain uses TRBV4-2 and TRBJ2-7; TRBD1 might be the D (6 bases). CDR3 length equals 14 residues. Trimming pared 0 bases from V and 0 bases from J, leaving 6 bases between. The V gene's germline CDR1 is LGHNA and CDR2 YNFKEQ.